The source of this T cell receptor (beta chain) is a study of early T cells in non-severe SARS-CoV-2 infection. The CDR3 is 13 amino acids. CDR1 is SGHTA and CDR2 is FQGTGA in the germline V gene. The V end was cut by 2 bases, the J end by 6 bases, with 8 bases between. This clonotype was seen repeatedly, ten times or more. Via MiXCR, TCRdb re-called the 5' RACE reads, giving one row per CDR3 protein. Altogether more than 65,000 distinct CDR3 sequences are present, less than 15% being singletons, with the ten largest covering 5.2%. This TCR was sampled from an adult who was a healthcare worker with PCR-confirmed SARS-CoV-2 infection or an uninfected control (not recorded which). The sample taken for sequencing was whole blood. V gene TRBV7-3 combines with J gene TRBJ2-1; D unclear. In DNA, the CDR3 is TGTGCCAGCAGCTTATGGGCCGGCAATGAGCAGTTCTTC. Translation gives CASSLWAGNEQFF. The full variable domain, rest sourced from reference TRBV7-3 and TRBJ2-1, is GAGVSQTPSNKVTEKGKYVELRCDPISGHTALYWYRQSLGQGPEFLIYFQGTGAADDSGLPNDRFFAVRPEGSVSTLKIQRTERGDSAVYLCASSLWAGNEQFFGPGTRLTVL.